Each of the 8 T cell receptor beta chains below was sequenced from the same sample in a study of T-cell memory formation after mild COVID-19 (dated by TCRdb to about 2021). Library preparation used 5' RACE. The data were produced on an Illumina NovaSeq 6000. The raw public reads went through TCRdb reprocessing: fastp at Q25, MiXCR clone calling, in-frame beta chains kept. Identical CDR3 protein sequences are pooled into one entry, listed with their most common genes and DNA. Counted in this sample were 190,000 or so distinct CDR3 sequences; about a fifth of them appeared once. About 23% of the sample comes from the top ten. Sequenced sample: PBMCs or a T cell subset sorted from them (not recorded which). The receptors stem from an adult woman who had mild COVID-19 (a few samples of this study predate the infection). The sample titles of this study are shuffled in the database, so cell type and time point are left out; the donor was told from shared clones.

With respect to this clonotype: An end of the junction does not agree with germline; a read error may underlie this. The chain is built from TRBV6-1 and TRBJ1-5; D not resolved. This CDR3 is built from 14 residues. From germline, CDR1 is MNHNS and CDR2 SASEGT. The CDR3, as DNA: TGTGCCAGCGGTGAGTGGCATAGCAATCAGCCCCAGCATTTT. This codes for CASGEWHSNQPQHF.

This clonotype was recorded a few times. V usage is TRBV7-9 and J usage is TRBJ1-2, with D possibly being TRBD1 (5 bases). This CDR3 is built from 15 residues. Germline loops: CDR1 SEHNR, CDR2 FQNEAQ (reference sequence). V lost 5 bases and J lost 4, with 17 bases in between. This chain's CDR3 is CASSPQAGPGYGYTF. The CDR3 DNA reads TGTGCCAGCAGCCCCCAGGCGGGACCAGGCTATGGCTACACCTTC. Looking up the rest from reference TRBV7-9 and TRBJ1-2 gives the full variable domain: DTGVSQNPRHKITKRGQNVTFRCDPISEHNRLYWYRQTLGQGPEFLTYFQNEAQLEKSRLLSDRFSAERPKGSFSTLEIQRTEQGDSAMYLCASSPQAGPGYGYTFGSGTRLTVV.

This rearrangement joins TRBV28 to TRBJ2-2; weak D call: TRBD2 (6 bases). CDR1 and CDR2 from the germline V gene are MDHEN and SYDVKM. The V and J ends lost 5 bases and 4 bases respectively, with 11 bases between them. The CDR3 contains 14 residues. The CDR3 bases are TGTGCCAGCAGTAGCGGGTTGAGCACCGGGGAGCTGTTTTTT. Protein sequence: CASSSGLSTGELFF.

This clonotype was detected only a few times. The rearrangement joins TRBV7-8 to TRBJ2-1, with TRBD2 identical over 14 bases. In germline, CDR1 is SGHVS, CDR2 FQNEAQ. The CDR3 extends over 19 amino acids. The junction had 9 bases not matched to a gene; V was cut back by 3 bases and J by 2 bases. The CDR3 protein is CASSFGLAGGRSAYNEQFF. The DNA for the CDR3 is TGTGCCAGCAGCTTTGGACTAGCGGGAGGAAGGTCAGCCTACAATGAGCAGTTCTTC.

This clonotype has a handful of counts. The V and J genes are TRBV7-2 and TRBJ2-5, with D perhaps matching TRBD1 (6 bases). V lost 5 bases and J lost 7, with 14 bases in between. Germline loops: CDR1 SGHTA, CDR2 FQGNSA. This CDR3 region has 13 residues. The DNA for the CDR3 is TGTGCCAGCAGCCCTGGGACACCGCGGACCCAGTACTTC. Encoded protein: CASSPGTPRTQYF.

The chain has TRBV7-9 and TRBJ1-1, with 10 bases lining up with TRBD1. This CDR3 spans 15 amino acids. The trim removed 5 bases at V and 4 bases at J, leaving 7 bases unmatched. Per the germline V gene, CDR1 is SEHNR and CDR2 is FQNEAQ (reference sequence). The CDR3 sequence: CASSPGTGAATEAFF. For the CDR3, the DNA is TGTGCCAGCAGCCCCGGGACAGGGGCTGCCACTGAAGCTTTCTTT. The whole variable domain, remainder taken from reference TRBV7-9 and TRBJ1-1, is DTGVSQNPRHKITKRGQNVTFRCDPISEHNRLYWYRQTLGQGPEFLTYFQNEAQLEKSRLLSDRFSAERPKGSFSTLEIQRTEQGDSAMYLCASSPGTGAATEAFFGQGTRLTVV.

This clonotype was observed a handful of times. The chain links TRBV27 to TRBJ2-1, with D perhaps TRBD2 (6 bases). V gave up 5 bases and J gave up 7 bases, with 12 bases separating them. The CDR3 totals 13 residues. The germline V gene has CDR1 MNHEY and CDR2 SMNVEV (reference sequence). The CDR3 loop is CASSPRDWNEQFF. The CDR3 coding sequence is TGTGCCAGCAGTCCTAGGGACTGGAATGAGCAGTTCTTC.

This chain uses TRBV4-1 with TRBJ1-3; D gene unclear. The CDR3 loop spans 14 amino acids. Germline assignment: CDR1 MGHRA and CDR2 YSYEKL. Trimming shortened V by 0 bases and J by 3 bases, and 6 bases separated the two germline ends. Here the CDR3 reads CASSQEDLGNTIYF. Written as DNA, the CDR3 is TGCGCCAGCAGCCAAGAAGACCTTGGAAACACCATATATTTT.